The 8 T cell receptor beta chains below all came from one sample that was sequenced in a study of blood T cell repertoires in COVID-19. Using immunoSEQ multiplex PCR, the repertoire was profiled, and TCRdb retains in-frame clones only, with some absent. The sample records around 150,000 clones, roughly 90% being singletons. What was sequenced was peripheral blood. These TCRs come from a woman between 55 and 75 years old who had recovered from COVID-19.

The J gene is TRBJ1-5, the V gene TRBV24-1, with 9 bases identical to TRBD1. The germline V gene encodes CDR1 KGHDR and CDR2 SFDVKD. Losses at the gene ends were 3 bases for V and 6 bases for J; bases not matched to a gene: 8. The CDR3 loop spans 16 amino acids. CDR3 amino acids: CATSDGGQGLSQPQHF. In nucleotides, the CDR3 is TGTGCCACCAGTGATGGGGGACAGGGACTCAGTCAGCCCCAGCATTTT.

The chain couples TRBV4-1 to TRBJ2-3; 10 nucleotides align to TRBD2. Germline CDR1 and CDR2: MGHRA and YSYEKL. The ends lost 2 bases at V and 4 bases at J; junction bases unmatched: 3. This CDR3 has 15 residues. The CDR3 nucleotides read TGCGCCAGCAGCCAACTAGCGGGGGTCTCAGATACGCAGTATTTT. It specifies CASSQLAGVSDTQYF.

The chain has TRBV29-1 and TRBJ2-7, with D uncertain. Germline-derived CDR1 and CDR2 are SQVTM and ANQGSEA. V was trimmed by 7 bases and J by 5 bases, leaving 12 bases between them. The CDR3 extends over 11 amino acids. The CDR3 DNA is TGCAGCGCGTCCGAGGTCCACGAGCAGTACTTC. Protein product: CSASEVHEQYF.

The J gene is TRBJ2-2, the V gene TRBV19, with D maybe TRBD2 (6 bases). The V gene's germline CDR1 is LNHDA and CDR2 SQIVND (reference sequence). V was clipped by 6 bases and J by 4 bases, with 12 bases between them. The CDR3 is made up of 14 amino acids. CDR3 DNA: TGTGCCAGTAGAGGCGGGGCAAGCACCGGGGAGCTGTTTTTT. Amino acid sequence: CASRGGASTGELFF.

The chain couples TRBV6-5 to TRBJ1-6, with D possibly being TRBD1 (6 bases). Germline CDR1 is MNHEY and CDR2 is SVGAGI. The CDR3 totals 15 residues. V lost 3 bases to trimming and J lost 7 bases, with 13 bases between them. The chain's CDR3 is CASSYFGQTNSPLHF. For the CDR3, the DNA is TGTGCCAGCAGTTATTTCGGACAGACAAATTCACCCCTCCACTTT.

This clone was seen a single time. This CDR3 reads CASSLSRYSGANVLTF. In DNA form, the CDR3 reads TGTGCCAGCAGTTTGAGTCGATACTCTGGGGCCAACGTCCTGACTTTC. The chain joins TRBV6-2 or TRBV6-3 to TRBJ2-6; no clear D. The CDR3 is 16 residues long. CDR1 is MNHEY, CDR2 SVGEGT, per germline. The germline V and J ends were trimmed by 4 bases and 0 bases, with 10 bases remaining between them.

This clone has a single count. The rearrangement links TRBV6-5 to TRBJ1-3; 9 bases are a match to TRBD1. The CDR3 has 13 amino acids. Germline V lookup: CDR1 MNHEY, CDR2 SVGAGI. The V and J ends lost 6 bases and 8 bases, in that order; junction bases with no gene match: 5. The CDR3 here is CASRGTGRDTIYF. CDR3 in DNA: TGTGCCAGCAGGGGGACAGGGAGAGACACCATATATTTT.

The V and J genes are TRBV2 and TRBJ1-2; perhaps TRBD1 as D (5 bases). This CDR3 has 15 residues. V lost 3 bases, J lost 4 bases, and 15 bases lay in between. In germline, CDR1 is SNHLY, CDR2 FYNNEI. DNA for the CDR3: TGTGCCAGCAGTGATGGGGGGAGATTTCCCTATGGCTACACCTTC. It yields the protein CASSDGGRFPYGYTF.